This TCR beta chain was recovered during a study of control samples from healthy donors and cancer patients. This table comes from immunoSEQ multiplex PCR, and its TCRdb copy is limited to in-frame clones, with some not included. The sample consists of some 82,000 clones, approximately 89% of them appearing once. The junction had 5 bases not matched to a gene; V was cut back by 10 bases and J by 7 bases. Germline lookup yields CDR1 MRHNA and CDR2 SNTAGT. The CDR3 is 13 residues long. What was sequenced was blood. The V gene is TRBV6-4, the J gene TRBJ2-7, with TRBD2 matching over 15 bases. This receptor was identified in a man between 45 and 60 years old in good health. CDR3 in DNA: TGTGCCACCCGGACTAGCGGGAGGGTTGAGCAGTACTTC. The encoded protein is CATRTSGRVEQYF.